The 5 T cell receptor beta chains presented below share a single source sample, sequenced in a study of T cell changes during pregnancy in multiple sclerosis. Clones were sequenced by immunoSEQ multiplex PCR, and TCRdb holds only the in-frame ones, with some missing. The sample comprises over 70,000 clones, 90% to 95% of which are singletons, and 2% to 2.5% rests with the top ten. Sequencing used peripheral blood, obtained in the third trimester of pregnancy. These receptors all stem from a female donor with multiple sclerosis, enrolled in a pregnancy study.

The J gene is TRBJ2-3, the V gene TRBV10-3; D remains ambiguous. Looked up from germline, CDR1 is ENHRY and CDR2 is SYGVKD. The CDR3 totals 13 residues. Trimming took 8 bases from V and 0 from J, leaving 9 bases between them. The CDR3 protein is CAIGLTSTDTQYF. In DNA form, the CDR3 reads TGTGCCATCGGTCTAACTAGCACAGATACGCAGTATTTT.

The chain joins TRBV5-1 to TRBJ2-3, with 12 bases fitting TRBD2. Trimming took 1 base from V and 4 from J; bases not matched to a gene: 1. The CDR3 spans 15 residues. CDR1 is SGHRS and CDR2 is YFSETQ in the germline V gene. CDR3 amino acids: CASSLTSGRSDTQYF. The CDR3 nucleotides are TGCGCCAGCAGCTTGACTAGCGGGAGGTCAGATACGCAGTATTTT.

The chain is built from TRBV5-1 and TRBJ1-4; possibly TRBD1 for D (5 bases). V was clipped by 4 bases and J by 6 bases, with 13 bases between them. The CDR3 is 14 amino acids. Germline V CDR1 and CDR2: SGHRS, YFSETQ. The DNA of the CDR3 is TGCGCCAGCAGCCGTAGGGGATTTGATGAAAAACTGTTTTTT. This encodes CASSRRGFDEKLFF.

This clone was seen once. The chain is built from TRBV27 and TRBJ2-2, with TRBD1 identical over 7 bases. The germline V gene has CDR1 MNHEY and CDR2 SMNVEV (reference sequence). J was trimmed by 7 bases and V by 1 base; bases with no gene match: 3. This CDR3 is built from 14 residues. CDR3 residues: CASSLYRGIGELFF. CDR3 DNA sequence: TGTGCCAGCAGTTTATACAGGGGAATCGGGGAGCTGTTTTTT.

The rearrangement links TRBV18 to TRBJ2-2; 9 nucleotides match TRBD1. Germline CDR1 is KGHSH and CDR2 is LQKENI. The CDR3 has 17 residues. With 2 bases clipped from V and 7 bases from J, the junction kept 11 bases outside the gene matches. The CDR3 nucleotides are TGTGCCAGCTCACCAGGCCACTACAGGGGGCGAGGCGGGGAGCTGTTTTTT. Translation gives CASSPGHYRGRGGELFF. The full variable domain, in which reference TRBV18 and TRBJ2-2 provide the parts outside the CDR3, is NAGVMQNPRHLVRRRGQEARLRCSPMKGHSHVYWYRQLPEEGLKFMVYLQKENIIDESGMPKERFSAEFPKEGPSILRIQQVVRGDSAAYFCASSPGHYRGRGGELFFGEGSRLTVL.